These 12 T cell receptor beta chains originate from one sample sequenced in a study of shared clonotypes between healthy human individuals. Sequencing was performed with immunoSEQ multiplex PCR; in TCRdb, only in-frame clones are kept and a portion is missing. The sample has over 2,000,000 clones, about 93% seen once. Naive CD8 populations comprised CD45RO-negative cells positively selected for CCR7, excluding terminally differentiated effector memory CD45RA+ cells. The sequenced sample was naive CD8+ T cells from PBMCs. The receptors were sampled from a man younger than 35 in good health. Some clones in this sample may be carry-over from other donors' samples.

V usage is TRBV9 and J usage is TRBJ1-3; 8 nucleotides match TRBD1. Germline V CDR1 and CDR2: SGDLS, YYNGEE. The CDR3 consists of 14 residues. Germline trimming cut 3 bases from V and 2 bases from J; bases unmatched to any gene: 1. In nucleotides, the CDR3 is TGTGCCAGCAGCGGGGGACAGGCTGGAAACACCATATATTTT. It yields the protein CASSGGQAGNTIYF.

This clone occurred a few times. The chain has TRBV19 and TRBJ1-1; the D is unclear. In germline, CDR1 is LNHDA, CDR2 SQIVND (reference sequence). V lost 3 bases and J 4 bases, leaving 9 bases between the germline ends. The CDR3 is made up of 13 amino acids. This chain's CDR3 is CASSIQVATEAFF. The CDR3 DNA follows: TGTGCCAGTAGTATCCAGGTTGCCACTGAAGCTTTCTTT.

The CDR3, as DNA: TGTGCCAGCAGCTTAAAGAATGAATGGACAGCTAACTATGGCTACACCTTC. It is translated as CASSLKNEWTANYGYTF. The chain links TRBV11-2 to TRBJ1-2; possible D gene TRBD1, 6 bases. CDR3 size: 17 residues. Germline V lookup: CDR1 SGHAT, CDR2 FQNNGV. The V gene lost 2 bases and the J gene lost 0 bases, with 16 bases spanning the gap. The variable domain in full, completed from reference TRBV11-2 and TRBJ1-2, reads EAGVAQSPRYKIIEKRQSVAFWCNPISGHATLYWYQQILGQGPKLLIQFQNNGVVDDSQLPKDRFSAERLKGVDSTLKIQPAKLEDSAVYLCASSLKNEWTANYGYTFGSGTRLTVV.

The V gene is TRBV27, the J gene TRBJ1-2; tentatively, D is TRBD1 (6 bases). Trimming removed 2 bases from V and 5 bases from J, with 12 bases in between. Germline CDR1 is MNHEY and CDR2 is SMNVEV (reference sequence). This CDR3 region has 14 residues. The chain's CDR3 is CASSLNPGVYGYTF. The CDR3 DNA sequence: TGTGCCAGCAGTTTAAACCCAGGGGTGTATGGCTACACCTTC.

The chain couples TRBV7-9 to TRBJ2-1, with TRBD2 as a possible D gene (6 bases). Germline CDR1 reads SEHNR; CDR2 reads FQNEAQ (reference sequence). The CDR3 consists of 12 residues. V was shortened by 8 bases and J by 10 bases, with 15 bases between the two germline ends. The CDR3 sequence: CASEYGTREQFF. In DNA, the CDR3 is TGTGCCAGCGAATACGGGACTCGGGAGCAGTTCTTC.

CDR3 loop: CASRTFYGYTF. DNA for the CDR3: TGTGCCAGCCGGACATTCTATGGCTACACCTTC. This chain uses TRBV9 with TRBJ1-2, with TRBD1 as a possible D gene (5 bases). V lost 7 bases and J lost 4, with 8 bases in between. The CDR3 length is 11 residues. Germline CDR1 reads SGDLS; CDR2 reads YYNGEE.

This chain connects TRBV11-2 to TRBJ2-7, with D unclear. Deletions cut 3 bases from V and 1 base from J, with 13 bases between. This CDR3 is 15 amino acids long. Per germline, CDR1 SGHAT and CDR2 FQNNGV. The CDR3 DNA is TGTGCCAGCAGCTTGTCGCCAGTCTCTTCCTACGAGCAGTACTTC. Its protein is CASSLSPVSSYEQYF. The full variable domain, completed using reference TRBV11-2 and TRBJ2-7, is EAGVAQSPRYKIIEKRQSVAFWCNPISGHATLYWYQQILGQGPKLLIQFQNNGVVDDSQLPKDRFSAERLKGVDSTLKIQPAKLEDSAVYLCASSLSPVSSYEQYFGPGTRLTVT.

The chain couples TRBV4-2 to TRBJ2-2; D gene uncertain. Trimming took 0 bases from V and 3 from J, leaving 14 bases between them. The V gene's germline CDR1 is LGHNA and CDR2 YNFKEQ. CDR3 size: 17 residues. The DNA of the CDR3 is TGTGCCAGCAGCCAAGATCGAGGTGGCTCCTACACCGGGGAGCTGTTTTTT. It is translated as CASSQDRGGSYTGELFF.

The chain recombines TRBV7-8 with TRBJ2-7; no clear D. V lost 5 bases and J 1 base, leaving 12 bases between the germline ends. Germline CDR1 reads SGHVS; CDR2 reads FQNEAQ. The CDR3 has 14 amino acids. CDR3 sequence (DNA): TGTGCCAGCAGCCCCCACGGTGGGTCCTACGAGCAGTACTTC. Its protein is CASSPHGGSYEQYF.

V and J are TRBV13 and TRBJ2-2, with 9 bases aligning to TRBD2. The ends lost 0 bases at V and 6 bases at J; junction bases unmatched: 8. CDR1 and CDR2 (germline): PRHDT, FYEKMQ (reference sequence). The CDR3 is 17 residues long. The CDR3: CASSLGMGSGRSGELFF. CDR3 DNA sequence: TGTGCCAGCAGCTTAGGCATGGGTAGCGGGAGATCCGGGGAGCTGTTTTTT. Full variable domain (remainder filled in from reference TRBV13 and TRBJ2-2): AAGVIQSPRHLIKEKRETATLKCYPIPRHDTVYWYQQGPGQDPQFLISFYEKMQSDKGSIPDRFSAQQFSDYHSELNMSSLELGDSALYFCASSLGMGSGRSGELFFGEGSRLTVL.

The CDR3 reads CASSRGLAGGANNEQFF. The DNA for the CDR3 is TGTGCCAGTAGTAGGGGACTAGCGGGAGGGGCGAACAATGAGCAGTTCTTC. The chain is built from TRBV19 and TRBJ2-1; 16 bases agree with TRBD2. Looked up from germline, CDR1 is LNHDA and CDR2 is SQIVND (reference sequence). The CDR3 spans 17 residues. V shed 4 bases, J shed 5 bases, and the junction held 5 bases outside the gene matches.

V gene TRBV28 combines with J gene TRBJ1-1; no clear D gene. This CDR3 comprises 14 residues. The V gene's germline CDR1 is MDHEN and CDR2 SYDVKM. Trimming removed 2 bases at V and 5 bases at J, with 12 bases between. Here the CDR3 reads CASSLRRGRTEAFF. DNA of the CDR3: TGTGCCAGCAGTTTAAGGCGGGGAAGGACTGAAGCTTTCTTT. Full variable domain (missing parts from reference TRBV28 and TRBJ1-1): DVKVTQSSRYLVKRTGEKVFLECVQDMDHENMFWYRQDPGLGLRLIYFSYDVKMKEKGDIPEGYSVSREKKERFSLILESASTNQTSMYLCASSLRRGRTEAFFGQGTRLTVV.